The clone carrying this T cell receptor beta chain occurred many times. The CDR3 length is 15 residues. In germline, CDR1 is ENHRY, CDR2 SYGVKD. Trimming at V came to 3 bases and at J to 7 bases, leaving 9 bases not matched to a gene. Time point: sample taken at primary tumor resection. From tumor, nontumor lung or frozen PBMC, whole RNA was taken unsorted for sequencing. This sample is drawn from a study of spatial heterogeneity in lung cancer. TCRdb ran MiXCR on the 5' RACE reads and lists one entry per CDR3 protein. The profile shows tens of thousands of distinct CDR3 sequences, about 20% of them singletons.

Sequences were derived from PBMCs, sampled at surgery. The V call is TRBV10-3, the J call TRBJ1-5; 7 nucleotides line up with TRBD1. The sequence was collected from a male donor with early-stage non-small cell lung cancer. The CDR3: CAISDSDRATQPQHF. The CDR3 DNA reads as TGTGCCATCAGTGATTCAGACAGGGCAACACAGCCCCAGCATTTT.